A selection of T cell receptor beta chains follows, all from one sample in a study of T cell repertoires in cytomegalovirus infection. TCRdb passed the reads through MiXCR, listing each CDR3 protein once. The sample consists of approximately 700,000 distinct CDR3 sequences, less than 40% of them appearing once. Material: PBMCs. These TCRs come from a human donor in good health (CMV status not recorded). Some clones in this sample may be carry-over from other donors' samples. CDR3s include the opening cysteine and the closing phenylalanine or tryptophan. Fields, in order: V gene, D gene, J gene, clone size, CDR3 protein, CDR3 DNA. A D gene is named only where the DNA matches it firmly. Clone size, where shown, is once, few, many, or a class for clones that have expanded.

TRBV6-5	TRBD2	TRBJ2-7	NA	CASSQVGLAFEQYF	TGTGCCAGCAGCCAAGTTGGACTAGCGTTCGAGCAGTACTTC
TRBV20-1	NA	TRBJ2-1	few	CSASGAGRHNEQFF	TGCAGTGCTAGCGGCGCGGGGCGCCACAATGAGCAGTTCTTC
TRBV7-4	TRBD1	TRBJ1-1	few	CASSPTAQGRTEAFF	TGTGCCAGCAGCCCGACGGCACAGGGGAGGACTGAAGCTTTCTTT
TRBV12-3/TRBV12-4	TRBD1	TRBJ2-1	few	CASSRDRVYNEQFF	TGTGCCAGCAGTCGCGACAGGGTCTACAATGAGCAGTTCTTC
TRBV19	NA	TRBJ2-7	NA	CASSIPGDWEAYEQYF	TGTGCCAGTAGTATTCCGGGAGACTGGGAAGCCTACGAGCAGTACTTC
TRBV6-6	TRBD1	TRBJ1-6	few	CASSYAGQGVRSPLHF	TGTGCCAGCAGTTACGCTGGACAGGGGGTGAGGTCACCCCTCCACTTT
TRBV28	NA	TRBJ1-1	many	CASSLGVEVGEAFF	TGTGCCAGCAGTTTAGGGGTGGAAGTTGGTGAAGCTTTCTTT
TRBV7-2	NA	TRBJ2-1	NA	CASSLVQNSYNEQFF	TGTGCCAGCAGCTTAGTACAGAACTCCTACAATGAGCAGTTCTTC
TRBV10-3	NA	TRBJ1-5	many	CAISANRDLRNQPQHF	TGTGCCATCAGTGCGAATAGGGACCTAAGAAATCAGCCCCAGCATTTT
TRBV29-1	TRBD1	TRBJ1-1	NA	CSVEGQKATEAFF	TGCAGCGTTGAGGGACAGAAAGCCACTGAAGCTTTCTTT
TRBV4-1	NA	TRBJ2-3	few	CASSQDYERGHRDTQYF	TGCGCCAGCAGCCAAGATTATGAACGGGGCCACCGGGATACGCAGTATTTT
TRBV5-6	TRBD1	TRBJ1-1	NA	CASSFQTGFAEAFF	TGTGCCAGCAGCTTCCAGACAGGGTTCGCTGAAGCTTTCTTT
TRBV12-3/TRBV12-4	TRBD1	TRBJ1-5	NA	CASSAGQGGSSNQPQHF	TGTGCCAGCAGTGCGGGACAGGGAGGGAGCAGCAATCAGCCCCAGCATTTT
TRBV12-3/TRBV12-4	TRBD1	TRBJ1-1	NA	CASTRTGGYTEAFF	TGTGCCAGCACTAGGACAGGGGGCTACACTGAAGCTTTCTTT
TRBV19	NA	TRBJ1-5	few	CASSPNSRAANQPQHF	TGTGCCAGTAGTCCTAACTCCAGGGCCGCCAATCAGCCCCAGCATTTT
TRBV19	TRBD2	TRBJ2-7	few	CASSRTSGGAGEQYF	TGTGCCAGTAGCCGCACTAGCGGCGGAGCCGGGGAGCAGTACTTC
TRBV20-1	NA	TRBJ2-7	NA	CSARDVGRSDTYEQYF	TGCAGTGCTAGAGATGTGGGACGGTCGGACACCTACGAGCAGTACTTC
TRBV25-1	NA	TRBJ2-6	NA	CASSVPLGGDRNSGANVLTF	TGTGCCAGCAGTGTGCCCTTAGGTGGAGACCGAAACTCTGGGGCCAACGTCCTGACTTTC
TRBV28	NA	TRBJ2-2	few	CASSFVDDSGIGTGELFF	TGTGCCAGCAGTTTCGTGGACGATTCGGGCATAGGCACCGGGGAGCTGTTTTTT
TRBV4-2	NA	TRBJ2-5	NA	CASSQVLREETQYF	TGTGCCAGCAGCCAAGTCTTGAGGGAAGAGACCCAGTACTTC
TRBV10-3	NA	TRBJ1-6	many	CAIRGTGNSPLHF	TGTGCCATCAGAGGGACCGGAAATTCACCCCTCCACTTT
TRBV12-3/TRBV12-4	NA	TRBJ1-3	NA	CASSFIRGAGNTIYF	TGTGCCAGCAGTTTTATACGGGGGGCTGGAAACACCATATATTTT
TRBV6-1	NA	TRBJ1-5	few	CASRQGYSNQPQHF	TGTGCCAGCAGACAGGGCTATAGCAATCAGCCCCAGCATTTT
TRBV20-1	TRBD1	TRBJ1-2	NA	CSALRDRDGYTF	TGCAGTGCTTTGAGGGACAGGGATGGCTACACCTTC
TRBV5-8	NA	TRBJ2-7	few	CASSLGISPLEQYF	TGCGCCAGCAGCTTGGGAATCTCGCCCCTCGAGCAGTACTTC
TRBV7-2	NA	TRBJ2-5	many	CASSRQGGRETQYF	TGTGCCAGCAGCCGCCAGGGTGGGCGAGAGACCCAGTACTTC
TRBV19	NA	TRBJ1-5	NA	CASDNLGGEGQPQHF	TGTGCCAGCGATAACCTGGGAGGGGAGGGTCAGCCCCAGCATTTT
TRBV12-3/TRBV12-4	NA	TRBJ1-5	few	CASGLTAKNQPQHF	TGTGCCAGCGGGTTGACGGCAAAAAATCAGCCCCAGCATTTT
TRBV20-1	TRBD2	TRBJ2-1	few	CSAFRTPRVPAGGNEQFF	TGCAGTGCGTTCCGCACCCCCAGGGTCCCGGCGGGGGGCAATGAGCAGTTCTTC
TRBV20-1	NA	TRBJ2-1	NA	CSARGGRSSYNEQFF	TGCAGTGCTAGAGGGGGACGGAGCTCCTACAATGAGCAGTTCTTC
TRBV7-2	NA	TRBJ1-3	many	CASSLESAIGNTIYF	TGTGCCAGCAGCCTCGAGTCGGCGATAGGAAACACCATATATTTT
TRBV12-3/TRBV12-4	NA	TRBJ1-1	many	CASSLKWGSIEAFF	TGTGCCAGCAGTTTGAAATGGGGCTCCATTGAAGCTTTCTTT
TRBV7-2	TRBD1	TRBJ2-1	NA	CASSTGTGGILFF	TGTGCCAGCAGCACCGGGACAGGGGGGATCCTGTTCTTC
TRBV6-5	NA	TRBJ1-1	NA	CARRLYEGNTEAFF	TGTGCCCGCAGATTATACGAAGGGAACACTGAAGCTTTCTTT
TRBV15	TRBD2	TRBJ2-5	NA	CATGPSGGASETQYF	TGTGCCACCGGACCTAGCGGGGGGGCCTCGGAGACCCAGTACTTC
TRBV19	TRBD1	TRBJ2-4	few	CASRDRGTRNIQYF	TGTGCCAGTAGGGACAGGGGGACCAGAAACATTCAGTACTTC
TRBV5-1	NA	TRBJ1-1	few	CASSPHPVGTARDTEAFF	TGCGCCAGCAGCCCACACCCGGTCGGGACGGCCCGGGACACTGAAGCTTTCTTT
TRBV10-3	NA	TRBJ1-2	many	CAISLRTAHGYTF	TGTGCCATCTCCTTACGGACGGCACATGGCTACACCTTC
TRBV7-6	TRBD2	TRBJ2-3	few	CASSSLGGEDTQYF	TGTGCCAGCAGCTCTCTGGGGGGGGAAGATACGCAGTATTTT
TRBV7-8	NA	TRBJ1-2	NA	CASSKWGQTENYGYTF	TGTGCCAGCAGCAAGTGGGGACAAACAGAGAACTATGGCTACACCTTC
TRBV7-3	NA	TRBJ2-1	NA	CASSLTVGLAYNEQFF	TGTGCCAGCAGCTTAACGGTGGGTCTTGCCTACAATGAGCAGTTCTTC
TRBV20-1	TRBD2	TRBJ2-1	NA	CSARAPGLAGSNNEPFF	TGCAGTGCTAGAGCCCCGGGACTAGCGGGGTCCAACAATGAGCCGTTCTTC
TRBV4-1	NA	TRBJ2-4	NA	CASSQDTRTGLAKNIQYF	TGCGCCAGCAGCCAAGATACTAGGACGGGATTAGCCAAAAACATTCAGTACTTC
TRBV7-9	NA	TRBJ2-5	many	CASRTAAGDETQYF	TGTGCCAGCAGAACAGCCGCCGGGGATGAGACCCAGTACTTC
TRBV20-1	TRBD1	TRBJ1-6	NA	CSARAGDRANRSPLHF	TGCAGTGCTAGAGCGGGGGACAGGGCGAACAGATCACCCCTCCACTTT
TRBV19	NA	TRBJ1-4	once	CASTGTSGNEKLFF	TGTGCCAGTACCGGGACATCCGGTAATGAAAAACTGTTTTTT
TRBV7-9	TRBD2	TRBJ2-7	NA	CASSLPSGTSGSYEQYF	TGTGCCAGCAGCTTACCCTCAGGGACTAGCGGGTCCTACGAGCAGTACTTC
TRBV24-1	NA	TRBJ2-1	NA	CATGGSEQFF	TGTGCCACCGGCGGCAGCGAGCAGTTCTTC
TRBV11-3	NA	TRBJ2-5	NA	CASSRYRDDHQETQYF	TGTGCCAGCAGTCGATACCGGGACGACCACCAAGAGACCCAGTACTTC
TRBV2	TRBD1	TRBJ1-2	NA	CASSDEGALDGYTF	TGTGCCAGCAGTGATGAGGGGGCTCTCGATGGCTACACCTTC
TRBV12-3/TRBV12-4	NA	TRBJ2-6	NA	CASVDASGANVLTF	TGTGCCAGCGTCGACGCCTCTGGGGCCAACGTCCTGACTTTC
TRBV28	TRBD1	TRBJ1-2	NA	CASIMGQGAFYYGYTF	TGTGCCAGCATCATGGGACAGGGGGCTTTTTACTATGGCTACACCTTC
TRBV20-1	NA	TRBJ1-1	NA	CSARLTWVTPAEAFF	TGCAGTGCTAGGTTAACTTGGGTGACGCCCGCTGAAGCTTTCTTT